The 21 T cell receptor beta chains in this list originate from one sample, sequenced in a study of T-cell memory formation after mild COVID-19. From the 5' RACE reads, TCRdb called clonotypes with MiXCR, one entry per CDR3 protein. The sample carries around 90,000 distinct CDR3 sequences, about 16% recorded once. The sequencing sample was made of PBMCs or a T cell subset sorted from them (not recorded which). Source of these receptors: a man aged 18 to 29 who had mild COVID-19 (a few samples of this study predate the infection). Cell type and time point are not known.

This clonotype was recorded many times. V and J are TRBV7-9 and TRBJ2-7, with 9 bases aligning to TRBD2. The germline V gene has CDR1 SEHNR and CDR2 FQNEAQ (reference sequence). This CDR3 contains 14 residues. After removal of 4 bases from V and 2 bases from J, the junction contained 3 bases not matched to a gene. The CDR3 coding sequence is TGTGCCAGCAGCTATTCTAGCGGGACCTACGAGCAGTACGTC. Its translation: CASSYSSGTYEQYV.

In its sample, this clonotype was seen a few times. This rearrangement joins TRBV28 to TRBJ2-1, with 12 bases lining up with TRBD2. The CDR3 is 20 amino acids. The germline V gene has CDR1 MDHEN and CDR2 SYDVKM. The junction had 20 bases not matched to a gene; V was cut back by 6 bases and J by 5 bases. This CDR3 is CASSSTVTSGGHPSDNEQFF. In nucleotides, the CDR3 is TGTGCCAGCAGCTCCACCGTGACTAGCGGGGGACACCCTAGCGACAATGAGCAGTTCTTC.

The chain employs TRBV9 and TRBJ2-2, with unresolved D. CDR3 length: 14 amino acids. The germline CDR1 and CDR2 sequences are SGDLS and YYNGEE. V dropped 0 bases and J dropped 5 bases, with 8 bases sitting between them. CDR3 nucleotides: TGTGCCAGCAGCGTAGCCGGAACAACCGGGGAGCTGTTTTTT. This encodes CASSVAGTTGELFF.

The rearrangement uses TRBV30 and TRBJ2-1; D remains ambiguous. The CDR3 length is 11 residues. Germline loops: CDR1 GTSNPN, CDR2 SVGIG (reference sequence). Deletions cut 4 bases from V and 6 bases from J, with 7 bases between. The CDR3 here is CAWKGANEQFF. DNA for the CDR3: TGTGCCTGGAAGGGTGCCAATGAGCAGTTCTTC.

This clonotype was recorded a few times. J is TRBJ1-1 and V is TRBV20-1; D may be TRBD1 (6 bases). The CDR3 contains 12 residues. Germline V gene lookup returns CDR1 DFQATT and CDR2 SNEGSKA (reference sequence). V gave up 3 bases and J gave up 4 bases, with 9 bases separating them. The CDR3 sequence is CSASSRGTEAFF. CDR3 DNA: TGCAGTGCTAGTTCCAGGGGCACTGAAGCTTTCTTT.

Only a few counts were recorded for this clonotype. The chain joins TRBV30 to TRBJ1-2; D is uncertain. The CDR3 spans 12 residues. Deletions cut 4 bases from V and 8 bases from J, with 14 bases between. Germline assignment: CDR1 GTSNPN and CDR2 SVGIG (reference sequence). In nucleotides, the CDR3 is TGTGCCTGGAACATCGCGGACGGGGGCTACACCTTC. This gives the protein CAWNIADGGYTF. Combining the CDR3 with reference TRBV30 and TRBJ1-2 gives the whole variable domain SQTIHQWPATLVQPVGSPLSLECTVEGTSNPNLYWYRQAAGRGLQLLFYSVGIGQISSEVPQNLSASRPQDRQFILSSKKLLLSDSGFYLCAWNIADGGYTFGSGTRLTVV.

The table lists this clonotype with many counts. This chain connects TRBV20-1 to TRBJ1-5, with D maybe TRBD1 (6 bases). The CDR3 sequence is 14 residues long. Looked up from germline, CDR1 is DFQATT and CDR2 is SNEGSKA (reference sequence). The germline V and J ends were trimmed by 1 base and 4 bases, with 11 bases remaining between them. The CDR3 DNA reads TGCAGTGCTAGAGCCCTCCAGGGGAATCAGCCCCAGCATTTT. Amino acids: CSARALQGNQPQHF.

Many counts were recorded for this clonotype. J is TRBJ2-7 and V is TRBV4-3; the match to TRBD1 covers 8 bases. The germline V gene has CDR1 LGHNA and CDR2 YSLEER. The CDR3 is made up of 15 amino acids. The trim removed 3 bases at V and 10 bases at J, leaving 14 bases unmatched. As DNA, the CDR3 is TGCGCCAGCAGCCAGGACTCCGGGACAGGCCTCGTCCAGTACTTC. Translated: CASSQDSGTGLVQYF.

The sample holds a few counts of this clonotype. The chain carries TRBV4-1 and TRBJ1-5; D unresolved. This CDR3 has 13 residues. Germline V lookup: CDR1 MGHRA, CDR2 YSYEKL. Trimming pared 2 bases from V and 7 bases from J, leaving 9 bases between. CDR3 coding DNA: TGCGCCAGCAGCCAATGGGTCGGGCAGCCCCAGCATTTT. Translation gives CASSQWVGQPQHF.

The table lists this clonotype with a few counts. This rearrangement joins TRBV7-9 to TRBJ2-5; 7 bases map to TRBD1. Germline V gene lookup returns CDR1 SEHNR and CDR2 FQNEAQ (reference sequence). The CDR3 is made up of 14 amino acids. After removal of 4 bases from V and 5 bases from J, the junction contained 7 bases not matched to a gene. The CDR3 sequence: CASSSSTGRETQYF. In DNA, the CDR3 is TGTGCCAGCAGCTCCTCGACAGGGCGGGAGACCCAGTACTTC.

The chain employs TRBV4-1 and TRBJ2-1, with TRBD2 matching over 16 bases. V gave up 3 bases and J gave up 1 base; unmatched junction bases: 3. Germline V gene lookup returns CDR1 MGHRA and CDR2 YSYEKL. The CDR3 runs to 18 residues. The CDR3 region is CASSQGLAGGASYNEQFF. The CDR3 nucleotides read TGCGCCAGCAGCCAGGGACTAGCGGGGGGGGCTTCCTACAATGAGCAGTTCTTC.

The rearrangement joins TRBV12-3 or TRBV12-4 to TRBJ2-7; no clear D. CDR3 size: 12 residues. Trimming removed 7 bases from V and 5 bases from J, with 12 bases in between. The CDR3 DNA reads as TGTGCCAGCAACGTCGGAATGGACGAGCAGTACTTC. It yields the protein CASNVGMDEQYF.

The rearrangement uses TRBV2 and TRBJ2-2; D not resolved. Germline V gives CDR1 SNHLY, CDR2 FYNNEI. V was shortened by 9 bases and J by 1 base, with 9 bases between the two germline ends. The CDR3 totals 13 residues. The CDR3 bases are TGTGCCAGAACACACCTGAACACCGGGGAGCTGTTTTTT. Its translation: CARTHLNTGELFF.

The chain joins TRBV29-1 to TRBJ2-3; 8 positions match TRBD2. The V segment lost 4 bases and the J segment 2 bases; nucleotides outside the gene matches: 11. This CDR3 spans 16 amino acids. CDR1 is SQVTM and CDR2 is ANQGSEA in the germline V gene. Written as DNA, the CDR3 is TGCAGCGTTGGAGGCGATAGCGGGGCCCCCACAGATACGCAGTATTTT. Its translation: CSVGGDSGAPTDTQYF.

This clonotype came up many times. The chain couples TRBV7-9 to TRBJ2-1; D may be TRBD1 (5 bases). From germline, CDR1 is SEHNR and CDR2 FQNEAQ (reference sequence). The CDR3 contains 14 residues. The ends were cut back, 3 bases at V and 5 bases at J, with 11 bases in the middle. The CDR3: CASSLGRGNNEQFF. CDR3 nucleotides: TGTGCCAGCAGCTTGGGGCGCGGAAACAATGAGCAGTTCTTC. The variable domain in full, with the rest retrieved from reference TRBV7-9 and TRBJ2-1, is DTGVSQNPRHKITKRGQNVTFRCDPISEHNRLYWYRQTLGQGPEFLTYFQNEAQLEKSRLLSDRFSAERPKGSFSTLEIQRTEQGDSAMYLCASSLGRGNNEQFFGPGTRLTVL.

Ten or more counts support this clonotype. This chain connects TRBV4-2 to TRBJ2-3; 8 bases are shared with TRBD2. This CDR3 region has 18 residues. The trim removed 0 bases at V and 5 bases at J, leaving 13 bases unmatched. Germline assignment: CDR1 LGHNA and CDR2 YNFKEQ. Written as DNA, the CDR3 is TGTGCCAGCAGCCAAGATGTTGTGGGACTAGGTATTCAAGATACGCAGTATTTT. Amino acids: CASSQDVVGLGIQDTQYF.

The CDR3 here is CASKSREVYEQYF. The CDR3 DNA sequence: TGTGCCAGCAAAAGCCGGGAGGTCTACGAGCAGTACTTC. The chain uses TRBV2 and TRBJ2-7; 7 bases line up with TRBD2. V shed 7 bases, J shed 3 bases, and the junction held 6 bases outside the gene matches. The germline V gene encodes CDR1 SNHLY and CDR2 FYNNEI. The CDR3 totals 13 residues. The whole variable domain, remainder taken from reference TRBV2 and TRBJ2-7, is EPEVTQTPSHQVTQMGQEVILRCVPISNHLYFYWYRQILGQKVEFLVSFYNNEISEKSEIFDDQFSVERPDGSNFTLKIRSTKLEDSAMYFCASKSREVYEQYFGPGTRLTVT.

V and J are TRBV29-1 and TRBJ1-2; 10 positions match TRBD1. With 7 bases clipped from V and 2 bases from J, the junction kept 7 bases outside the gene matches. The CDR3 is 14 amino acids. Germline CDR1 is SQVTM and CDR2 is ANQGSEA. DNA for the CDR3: TGCAGCGCAGATAAGGGACAGGGGAACTATGGCTACACCTTC. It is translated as CSADKGQGNYGYTF.

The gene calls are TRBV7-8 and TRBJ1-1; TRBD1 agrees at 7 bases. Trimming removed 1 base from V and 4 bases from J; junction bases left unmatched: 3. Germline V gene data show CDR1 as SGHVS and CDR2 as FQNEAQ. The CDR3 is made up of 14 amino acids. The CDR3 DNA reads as TGTGCCAGCAGCTTAGGAACAGGGGCCACTGAAGCTTTCTTT. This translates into CASSLGTGATEAFF. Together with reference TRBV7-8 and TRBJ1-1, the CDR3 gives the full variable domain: GAGVSQSPRYKVAKRGQDVALRCDPISGHVSLFWYQQALGQGPEFLTYFQNEAQLDKSGLPSDRFFAERPEGSVSTLKIQRTQQEDSAVYLCASSLGTGATEAFFGQGTRLTVV.

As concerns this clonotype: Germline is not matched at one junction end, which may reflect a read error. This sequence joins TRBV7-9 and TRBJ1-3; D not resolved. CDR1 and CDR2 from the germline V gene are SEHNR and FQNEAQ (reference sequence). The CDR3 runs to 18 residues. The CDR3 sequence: CAGSPVVAQINSGNTIYF. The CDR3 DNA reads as TGTGCCGGCAGCCCGGTAGTCGCCCAGATCAACTCTGGAAACACCATATATTTT. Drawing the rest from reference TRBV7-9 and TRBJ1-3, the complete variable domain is DTGVSQNPRHKITKRGQNVTFRCDPISEHNRLYWYRQTLGQGPEFLTYFQNEAQLEKSRLLSDRFSAERPKGSFSTLEIQRTEQGDSAMYLCAGSPVVAQINSGNTIYFGEGSWLTVV.

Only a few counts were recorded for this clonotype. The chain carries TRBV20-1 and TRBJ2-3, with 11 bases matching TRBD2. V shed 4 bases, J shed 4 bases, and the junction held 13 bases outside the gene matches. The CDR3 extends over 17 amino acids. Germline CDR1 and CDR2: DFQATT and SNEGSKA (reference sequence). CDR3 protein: CSAMTSGVPTWADTQYF. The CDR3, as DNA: TGCAGTGCTATGACTAGCGGGGTGCCTACATGGGCAGATACGCAGTATTTT.